This T cell receptor beta chain was obtained from a study of blood T cells in healthy people across ages (dated by TCRdb to the mid-2010s). With regard to the full study: In model experiments, template switching captured about one uniquely barcoded TCR beta cDNA molecule for every two T cells. The study analyzed two additional independent replicas of 1 million unique cDNA reads from the same blood draw for two donors, one aged 18 to 30 and one aged 80 or older. Four age groups were formed from the donors: young (average 16 years), middle-aged (around 39), aged (under 70) and long-lived (about 80). Age-related changes in TCR beta repertoire diversity were measured in the study by deep sequencing normalized with unique cDNA molecular identifiers. What the study reported, not specific to this receptor: Compared with the aged group, the long-lived group had more naive CD4+ T cells, fewer expanded clones and increased TCR diversity, suggesting age selection. Estimates of total diversity based on one million sequenced T cells were considered lower bounds and underestimates. The CMV infection status of donors was not known, potentially confounding age-related changes in expanded clonotypes. The percentage of naive T cells measured by flow cytometry correlated strongly with observed TCR beta diversity. Conclusive comparison of naive and antigen-experienced compartments was prevented by the profiling of bulk unsorted PBMCs. As age increased, observed TCR beta diversity per million T cells dropped in a roughly linear way, and a significant reduction was already evident by age roughly 40.

The library came from 5' RACE. The sample was run on an Illumina HiSeq 2500. A second PCR of about 6 to 11 cycles was performed with a sample-barcoded 5' primer and a J-beta primer mix. A template-switch 5' adaptor carrying 12 random nucleotides introduced a unique molecular identifier onto each TCR beta cDNA molecule. Each sample yielded at least 3 million CDR3-containing paired-end reads. First-strand cDNA synthesis was performed from all RNA using the Mint cDNA synthesis kit, with priming by a TRBC-specific oligonucleotide. After uracil-DNA glycosylase treatment, a first 18-cycle PCR used universal primers M1SS and BC2_uni_R on all cDNA. The paper's data handling went like this. For normalization, 1 million high-quality reads were randomly selected from each sample, with every read carrying a distinct molecular identifier. Instead of being binned into consensus sequences, reads that shared molecular identifiers were thrown out. MiTCR, with a Q25 quality threshold and the strictest error-elimination algorithm, was used for CDR3 identification, clonotype clustering and error correction. Lower-bound total TCR beta diversity was estimated with a nonparametric unseen species model using Euler transformation. TCRdb handled the public reads itself, with Q25 trimming in fastp and clone calling in MiXCR, and kept productive beta chains. Identical CDR3 proteins give one entry, which carries the most common genes and DNA. In this record, the V and J calls reflect TCRdb's handling and not the investigators' own analysis. The sample includes around 500,000 distinct CDR3 sequences, with about 26% observed a single time. The ten largest clones capture over 3.5% of the sample.

The 35 to 40 donors, aged about 6 to 95 years, were systemically healthy Caucasian individuals from Russia. About 9.6 milliliters of peripheral blood were collected from each donor into EDTA-treated Vacutainer tubes. Ficoll-Paque density-gradient centrifugation was used to isolate PBMCs, with at least 6 million obtained per sample. Trizol reagent was used to extract total RNA from the PBMCs, yielding at least 5 micrograms per sample. For every donor, an aliquot of PBMCs went through flow cytometry to measure the percentages of naive CD45RAhigh/CD27high T cells. The germline V gene (reference sequence) specifies SGHKS as CDR1 and YYEKEE as CDR2. Inclusive of the bounding cysteine and phenylalanine, the CDR3 is 19 residues long. Here the CDR3 DNA is all that survives: 57 bases in frame from base 1. V is cut back by 3 bases and J by 5 bases, with 16 bases in the junction unmatched. Details on this clonotype: Its antigen is not yet known. Per-base quality was not reported, and no clone a single base away is much larger than it.

Separately, the same data were catalogued under a study of T cells of mothers and their children. That second publication adds: The donors were nine systemically healthy Caucasian individuals, made up of three mothers and their six children. cDNA synthesis used all of the extracted RNA, with 1.5 ug of RNA in each 15 ul reaction. In the second PCR, the M1S primer introduced both the sample barcodes and 2-4 random nucleotides. More than 9 million TCR beta CDR3 reads were obtained from each mother, and about 3 million reads were obtained from each child. Thymic selection shapes the output of TCR recombination in a similar way in related and unrelated pairs, and inherited differences have a minor effect. Related mother-child pairs always showed normalized repertoire overlap that was slightly higher than in unrelated mother-child pairs, though the difference was never significant. No persistent microchimeric T cell clones were found, with a detection sensitivity of 85 to 100 clones per million clonotypes. To look for features that set related mother-child pairs apart from unrelated individuals, the researchers ran deep NGS to compare the TCR beta repertoires of mothers and children. Mothers averaged about 40 +/- 4 years of age and children averaged about 12 +/- 4 years. After adapters were ligated using NEBNext reagents, the libraries underwent 100+100 nt paired-end sequencing on an Illumina HiSeq 2000. Mother and child libraries were prepared a month apart and sequenced in separate runs to prevent cross-contamination. Each donor had between 500,000 and 2,000,000 distinct TCR beta clonotypes identified. Naive TCR beta clonotypes were estimated from low-frequency clonotypes matched to each donor's FACS-determined naive share, without sorting.

The sequenced sample was blood. This clonotype originated in a boy younger than 10 in good health. This chain joins TRBV5-5 to TRBJ2-7, and 14 junctional nucleotides match TRBD2. The nucleotide sequence is given as TGTGCCAGCAGCTCTGACAGGTTGGGGCCGGGACTAGCGGGAGACGAGCAGTACTTC. The encoded protein is CASSSDRLGPGLAGDEQYF.